Below, 13 T cell receptor beta chains from the same sample are listed, as sequenced in a study of post-analysis software for immune sequencing data. Study-level results: Patients showed TRBV5-6, TRBV5-1 and TRBV20-1 among 4 or 5 TRBV segments more frequent than in controls.

Unique molecular identifiers were carried by the TCR beta cDNA libraries. Using its own MiXCR run on the PCR reads, TCRdb lists one record per CDR3 protein. The table has over 300,000 distinct CDR3 sequences, about a third seen once; the top ten hold around 15%. These TCRs' antigens remain unknown. Specimen: blood. Source of these receptors: a girl aged 10-17 years with multiple sclerosis.

The chain employs TRBV12-5 and TRBJ2-3; D not certain. V was pared by 8 bases and J by 10 bases, with 19 bases between. The CDR3 has 13 residues. The germline CDR1 and CDR2 sequences are LGHNT and FRNRAP. CDR3 nucleotide sequence: TGTGCTAGTAGACTGACGGCCGCCACCCCGCAGTATTTT. This translates into CASRLTAATPQYF.

The chain uses TRBV6-5 and TRBJ1-4; no firm D call. This CDR3 is built from 15 residues. Looked up from germline, CDR1 is MNHEY and CDR2 is SVGAGI. V gave up 4 bases and J gave up 0 bases, with 9 bases separating them. Here the CDR3 reads CASSSTASTNEKLFF. The CDR3 bases are TGTGCCAGCAGTTCCACAGCTTCAACTAATGAAAAACTGTTTTTT.

The rearrangement links TRBV20-1 to TRBJ1-5; maybe TRBD1 (6 bases). CDR1 is DFQATT and CDR2 is SNEGSKA in the germline V gene (reference sequence). The CDR3 runs to 16 residues. Trimming removed 0 bases at V and 2 bases at J, with 14 bases between. Here the CDR3 reads CSAREEQGIGNQPQHF. The CDR3 DNA reads as TGCAGTGCTAGAGAAGAACAGGGCATAGGCAATCAGCCCCAGCATTTT.

This clonotype turned up a few times. The chain has TRBV20-1 and TRBJ2-5; no clear D gene. The germline V gene has CDR1 DFQATT and CDR2 SNEGSKA (reference sequence). CDR3 length: 13 residues. V lost 0 bases to trimming and J lost 2 bases, with 7 bases between them. In nucleotides, the CDR3 is TGCAGTGCTAGAGAGTGGGTTCAAGAGACCCAGTACTTC. It translates to CSAREWVQETQYF.

CDR3 region: CASSEAWQGSYNEQFF. In DNA, the CDR3 is TGTGCCAGCAGTGAAGCCTGGCAGGGATCCTACAATGAGCAGTTCTTC. The rearrangement links TRBV2 to TRBJ2-1, with a possible D match to TRBD1 (5 bases). Germline V gene lookup returns CDR1 SNHLY and CDR2 FYNNEI. The CDR3 extends over 16 amino acids. With 0 bases removed from V and 1 base from J, the gap between germline ends came to 10 bases.

V usage is TRBV12-3 or TRBV12-4 and J usage is TRBJ1-6, with D maybe TRBD1 (5 bases). This CDR3 comprises 14 residues. V lost 2 bases to trimming and J lost 8 bases, with 10 bases between them. CDR3 amino acids: CASSLRGDHSPLHF. In DNA form, the CDR3 reads TGTGCCAGCAGTTTACGGGGGGATCATTCACCCCTCCACTTT.

This clonotype was detected a few times. V and J are TRBV10-1 and TRBJ2-4, with a weak D call TRBD1 (6 bases). The CDR3 covers 17 residues. Germline V gives CDR1 WNHNN, CDR2 SYGVQD (reference sequence). V lost 0 bases and J 9 bases, leaving 21 bases between the germline ends. The CDR3 loop is CASSESLARGAPVIQYF. DNA for the CDR3: TGCGCCAGCAGTGAGTCGCTAGCCAGGGGCGCCCCGGTCATTCAGTACTTC.

This chain connects TRBV5-1 to TRBJ2-2; a weak D match, TRBD1 (5 bases). Deletions cut 3 bases from V and 1 base from J, with 10 bases between. This CDR3 is built from 15 residues. Germline V gene sequence: CDR1 SGHRS, CDR2 YFSETQ. The CDR3 protein is CASSWSGLNTGELFF. The CDR3 DNA follows: TGCGCCAGCAGCTGGTCAGGGCTGAACACCGGGGAGCTGTTTTTT.

In this sample, this clonotype turned up a few times. This chain connects TRBV25-1 to TRBJ1-4; tentatively, D is TRBD1 (6 bases). The CDR3 contains 15 residues. Between the trimmed V and J ends, which lost 3 bases and 5 bases, there was a span of 13 bases. Per germline, CDR1 MGHDK and CDR2 SYGVNS. In DNA form, the CDR3 reads TGTGCCAGCAGTGACCCACAGGGCTCCAATGAAAAACTGTTTTTT. Its translation: CASSDPQGSNEKLFF.

This clonotype was detected only a few times. The chain links TRBV6-5 to TRBJ1-5; no definite D call. The CDR3 consists of 13 residues. Deletions cut 0 bases from V and 6 bases from J, with 6 bases between. CDR1 is MNHEY, CDR2 SVGAGI, per germline. The CDR3 spells CASSYSPSQPQHF. The DNA for the CDR3 is TGTGCCAGCAGTTACTCCCCATCTCAGCCCCAGCATTTT.

This clonotype was counted between two and nine times. V gene TRBV6-4 combines with J gene TRBJ2-3, with TRBD2 matching 8 bases. The germline V gene has CDR1 MRHNA and CDR2 SNTAGT. Unmatched junction bases numbered 10, after V lost 5 bases and J lost 6 bases. The CDR3 length is 15 residues. The CDR3, as DNA: TGTGCCAGCAGTACCCAAGCGGGGGAGTCGGATACGCAGTATTTT. Protein: CASSTQAGESDTQYF.

This clonotype was seen more than once but under ten times. V and J are TRBV11-2 and TRBJ1-2; 7 bases match TRBD1. The germline gives CDR1 SGHAT, CDR2 FQNNGV. J was trimmed by 8 bases and V by 2 bases; bases with no gene match: 5. This CDR3 is 13 amino acids long. CDR3 in amino acids: CASSLRQGVGYTF. The CDR3, as DNA: TGTGCCAGCAGCTTACGACAGGGTGTGGGCTACACCTTC.

This clonotype has only a few counts. This chain uses TRBV5-1 with TRBJ2-7; 14 bases match TRBD2. Per germline, CDR1 SGHRS and CDR2 YFSETQ. V lost 0 bases and J lost 2; bases outside the gene matches: 7. The length of the CDR3 is 18 residues. In nucleotides, the CDR3 is TGCGCCAGCAGCTTGGTCGGACTAGCGGGGGGACTCACCTACGAGCAGTACTTC. Encoded protein: CASSLVGLAGGLTYEQYF.